Sequencing of this TCR beta chain was carried out in a study of long-term antiretroviral therapy in people with HIV. Study results and limitations: Post-ART, diversity grew, though it stayed under transplant donor control levels.

Survey-level resolution applied to immunoSEQ assay v3.0. A target of about 35,000-55,000 T-cell genomes per sample was set for sequencing. Measured with immunoSEQ multiplex PCR; TCRdb has only the in-frame clones, and not every one. The data hold over 10,000 clones, with 60% to 80% observed a single time. About this clone: Its antigen remains unidentified.

V lost 6 bases and J lost 4, with 19 bases in between. This CDR3 region has 15 residues. CDR1 and CDR2 from the germline V gene are MDHEN and SYDVKM. Each donor provided at least one pre-ART PBMC sample and at least two post-ART PBMC samples. Every single participant having HIV got treatment inside the United States. The V and J genes are TRBV28 and TRBJ2-7, with a tentative D call TRBD2 (6 bases). The receptor's source is a woman in her thirties or forties with HIV. The starting material was unsorted PBMCs, obtained 0.8 years before starting antiretroviral therapy. CDR3 loop: CASSHQDGGRYEQYF. DNA for the CDR3: TGTGCCAGCAGCCACCAAGACGGAGGGCGATACGAGCAGTACTTC.